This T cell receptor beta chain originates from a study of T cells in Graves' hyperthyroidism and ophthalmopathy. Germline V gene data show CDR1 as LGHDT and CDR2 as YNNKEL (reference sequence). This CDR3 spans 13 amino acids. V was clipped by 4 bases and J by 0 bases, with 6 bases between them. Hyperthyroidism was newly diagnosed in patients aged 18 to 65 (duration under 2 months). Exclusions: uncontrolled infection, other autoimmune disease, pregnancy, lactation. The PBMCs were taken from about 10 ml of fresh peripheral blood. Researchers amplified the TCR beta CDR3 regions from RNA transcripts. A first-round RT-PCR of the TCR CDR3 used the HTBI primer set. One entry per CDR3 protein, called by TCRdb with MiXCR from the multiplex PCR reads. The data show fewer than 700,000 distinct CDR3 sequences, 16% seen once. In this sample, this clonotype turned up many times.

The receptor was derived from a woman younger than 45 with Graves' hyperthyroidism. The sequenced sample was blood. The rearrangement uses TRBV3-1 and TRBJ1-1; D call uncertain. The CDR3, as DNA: TGTGCCAGCAGCCGGGGTCTGAACACTGAAGCTTTCTTT. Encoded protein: CASSRGLNTEAFF.